Listed below are T cell receptor beta chains from one sample, sequenced in a study of blood T cell repertoires in COVID-19. TCRdb keeps only in-frame clones here, not all; method: immunoSEQ multiplex PCR. This table holds about 98,000 clones, 75% to 85% found once. The sequenced material came from peripheral blood. The receptors shown here come from a man aged 65 to 85 with acute or convalescent COVID-19. The CDR3 runs from the conserved cysteine through the conserved F or W. The D gene is left open where the match is weak. Not all rows give a size; the values are once, few, many and, for expanded clones, a class.

J,V,D,size,CDR3,DNA
TRBJ1-1,TRBV5-8,NA,NA,CASSARTSRNTEAFF,TGTGCCAGCAGCGCCCGGACATCCAGGAACACTGAAGCTTTCTTT
TRBJ1-2,TRBV5-1,NA,few,CASSLDAAAGGYTF,TGCGCCAGCAGCTTGGATGCGGCGGCGGGCGGCTACACCTTC
TRBJ1-5,TRBV24-1,NA,NA,CATSEDSYQPQHF,TGTGCCACCAGTGAAGACAGTTATCAGCCCCAGCATTTT
TRBJ2-3,TRBV18,NA,NA,CASSFDRSTDTQYF,TGTGCCAGCTCCTTCGACAGAAGCACAGATACGCAGTATTTT
TRBJ2-2,TRBV7-6,NA,NA,CASSLAARGTGELFF,TGTGCCAGCAGCTTAGCGGCCAGAGGCACCGGGGAGCTGTTTTTT
TRBJ1-5,TRBV3-1/TRBV3-2,NA,NA,CASSPRGAGNQPQHF,TGTGCCAGCAGCCCCAGGGGTGCGGGCAATCAGCCCCAGCATTTT
TRBJ2-3,TRBV2,TRBD1,NA,CASSRDRGTDTQYF,TGTGCCAGCAGCCGGGACAGGGGAACAGATACGCAGTATTTT
TRBJ1-5,TRBV3-1/TRBV3-2,NA,NA,CASSRRGYQPQHF,TGTGCCAGCAGTCGTCGGGGTTATCAGCCCCAGCATTTT
TRBJ1-3,TRBV7-9,NA,NA,CASSRLRRASSGNTIYF,TGTGCCAGCAGCCGACTAAGGCGGGCCTCCTCTGGAAACACCATATATTTT
TRBJ1-5,TRBV10-3,NA,NA,CATMTRADSNQPQHF,TGTGCCACTATGACCAGGGCAGATAGCAATCAGCCCCAGCATTTT
TRBJ2-7,TRBV4-3,NA,NA,CASSQERGDKQYF,TGCGCCAGCAGCCAAGAGCGAGGGGACAAGCAGTACTTC
TRBJ2-1,TRBV11-3,TRBD1,NA,CASSFRTGYNEQFF,TGTGCCAGCAGCTTCAGGACAGGCTACAATGAGCAGTTCTTC
TRBJ1-5,TRBV10-3,TRBD1,NA,CAISGRDRGPGNQPQHF,TGTGCCATCAGTGGACGGGACAGGGGGCCAGGCAATCAGCCCCAGCATTTT
TRBJ2-7,TRBV7-2,TRBD2,NA,CASSRKSGIEIEQYF,TGTGCCAGCAGCCGCAAAAGCGGGATTGAAATCGAGCAGTACTTC
TRBJ2-5,TRBV5-1,TRBD2,NA,CASSLDGTSGRKTQYF,TGCGCCAGCAGCCTCGATGGGACTAGCGGGAGGAAGACCCAGTACTTC
TRBJ2-1,TRBV5-6,TRBD2,few,CASRNLGLAGGDEQFF,TGTGCCAGCAGAAACCTCGGACTAGCGGGAGGGGATGAGCAGTTCTTC
TRBJ2-7,TRBV28,TRBD1,NA,CASSLYPGRGYEQYF,TGTGCCAGCAGTTTATATCCCGGCAGGGGGTACGAGCAGTACTTC
TRBJ2-7,TRBV7-2,NA,NA,CASSRSRGKTGGYEQYF,TGTGCCAGCAGCCGTTCAAGGGGGAAAACGGGAGGCTACGAGCAGTACTTC
TRBJ2-7,TRBV3-1/TRBV3-2,NA,NA,CASSQALAEQYF,TGTGCCAGCAGCCAAGCCCTGGCCGAGCAGTACTTC
TRBJ2-2,TRBV19,TRBD2,many,CASSSGTSGRAGELFF,TGTGCCAGTAGTAGCGGGACTAGCGGGAGAGCAGGGGAGCTGTTTTTT
TRBJ2-3,TRBV7-8,NA,few,CASSSGFTSTDTQYF,TGTGCCAGCAGCTCAGGATTCACCTCCACAGATACGCAGTATTTT
TRBJ1-1,TRBV19,NA,NA,CASSIETGYGNTEAFF,TGTGCCAGTAGTATAGAAACGGGTTACGGGAACACTGAAGCTTTCTTT
TRBJ2-2,TRBV4-2,NA,NA,CASSPLLTNTYTGELFF,TGTGCCAGCAGCCCCCTACTGACAAATACATACACCGGGGAGCTGTTTTTT
TRBJ2-3,TRBV5-6,TRBD2,NA,CASSGASGSGTQYF,TGTGCCAGCAGCGGCGCTAGCGGGAGCGGGACGCAGTATTTT
TRBJ1-2,TRBV28,TRBD1,NA,CATGGLGQGSYGYTF,TGTGCCACCGGGGGCCTTGGACAGGGTTCCTATGGCTACACCTTC
TRBJ1-6,TRBV3-1/TRBV3-2,TRBD1,NA,CASSQVQGKDSPLHF,TGTGCCAGCAGCCAAGTACAGGGGAAGGATTCACCCCTCCACTTT
TRBJ1-2,TRBV6-1,TRBD1,once,CASSELGQGIRGYTF,TGTGCCAGCAGTGAACTAGGACAGGGAATACGCGGCTACACCTTC
TRBJ1-1,TRBV5-4,NA,NA,CASSLEGSLNTEAFF,TGTGCCAGCAGCTTGGAGGGGTCTTTGAACACTGAAGCTTTCTTT
TRBJ2-7,TRBV4-3,NA,NA,CASSLSGSGAEQYF,TGCGCCAGCAGCCTATCCGGGTCAGGGGCCGAGCAGTACTTC
TRBJ2-2,TRBV23-1,NA,NA,CASSRGGSISGELFF,TGCGCCAGCAGTCGAGGGGGATCAATCTCCGGGGAGCTGTTTTTT
TRBJ1-2,TRBV6-5,NA,few,CASRTTANYGYTF,TGTGCCAGCAGGACGACAGCTAACTATGGCTACACCTTC
TRBJ2-7,TRBV7-3,TRBD2,once,CASSMTSGTYEQYF,TGTGCCAGCAGCATGACTAGCGGTACCTACGAGCAGTACTTC
TRBJ1-2,TRBV27,NA,NA,CASSMSADGRDGYTF,TGTGCCAGCTCCATGTCGGCAGATGGGAGGGATGGCTACACCTTC
TRBJ2-7,TRBV4-3,TRBD1,NA,CASSQDLGQDQYF,TGCGCCAGCAGCCAAGATCTGGGACAGGATCAGTACTTC
TRBJ2-2,TRBV5-1,NA,NA,CASSLVGSNTGELFF,TGCGCCAGCAGCTTGGTCGGGTCGAACACCGGGGAGCTGTTTTTT
TRBJ2-3,TRBV9,TRBD1,NA,CASSVHPGQASTDTQYF,TGTGCCAGCAGCGTACACCCGGGACAGGCCAGCACAGATACGCAGTATTTT
TRBJ1-2,TRBV5-1,TRBD1,NA,CASSFGQGDGYTF,TGCGCCAGCAGCTTCGGACAGGGGGACGGCTACACCTTC
TRBJ2-3,TRBV4-3,NA,NA,CASSLDQGTDTQYF,TGCGCCAGCAGCCTCGACCAGGGGACAGATACGCAGTATTTT
TRBJ1-5,TRBV28,NA,few,CASSLSGTRRSNQPQHF,TGTGCCAGCAGTCTATCCGGGACAAGGAGGAGCAATCAGCCCCAGCATTTT
TRBJ1-4,TRBV19,NA,NA,CASSMRIARGEKLFF,TGTGCCAGTAGTATGAGGATCGCGCGGGGTGAAAAACTGTTTTTT
TRBJ1-5,TRBV9,TRBD1,NA,CASSVGGTGDFNQPQHF,TGTGCCAGCAGCGTAGGAGGGACAGGGGACTTCAATCAGCCCCAGCATTTT
TRBJ2-7,TRBV5-6,TRBD1,NA,CASSSAPGQGSDEQYF,TGTGCCAGCAGCTCCGCCCCGGGACAGGGTTCCGACGAGCAGTACTTC
TRBJ2-2,TRBV12-5,NA,NA,CASGLRAGNTGELFF,TGTGCTAGTGGTTTGAGAGCGGGGAACACCGGGGAGCTGTTTTTT
TRBJ2-7,TRBV7-2,NA,NA,CASSAQGMGSYEQYF,TGTGCCAGCAGCGCACAGGGAATGGGGTCCTACGAGCAGTACTTC
TRBJ2-5,TRBV24-1,NA,NA,CATSDLGSGQETQYF,TGTGCCACCAGTGATTTGGGCAGCGGCCAAGAGACCCAGTACTTC
TRBJ2-1,TRBV27,TRBD2,NA,CASSLQAGWLNEQFF,TGTGCCAGCAGTTTACAAGCGGGATGGTTAAATGAGCAGTTCTTC
TRBJ2-7,TRBV5-1,NA,NA,CASKPDGGASEQYF,TGCGCCAGCAAGCCCGACGGAGGGGCCTCCGAGCAGTACTTC
TRBJ2-5,TRBV4-1,TRBD1,NA,CASSSGQTQETQYF,TGCGCCAGCAGCTCGGGACAGACACAAGAGACCCAGTACTTC
TRBJ1-4,TRBV5-1,NA,NA,CASSLTGYEKLFF,TGCGCCAGCAGCTTGACAGGGTATGAAAAACTGTTTTTT
TRBJ1-1,TRBV4-1,TRBD1,NA,CASSPKVTGTANTEAFF,TGCGCCAGCAGCCCGAAGGTGACCGGGACAGCGAACACTGAAGCTTTCTTT
TRBJ1-2,TRBV19,TRBD1,NA,CASQGDERSYTF,TGTGCCAGTCAGGGGGATGAGAGGAGCTACACCTTC
TRBJ2-3,TRBV30,NA,NA,CAWSRRSTSTDTQYF,TGTGCCTGGAGTCGAAGATCTACTAGCACAGATACGCAGTATTTT
TRBJ2-7,TRBV3-1/TRBV3-2,NA,NA,CASSSLVGSYEQYF,TGTGCCAGCAGCTCCCTAGTGGGCTCCTACGAGCAGTACTTC
TRBJ2-1,TRBV19,TRBD1,NA,CASSTRGQGYNEQFF,TGTGCCAGTAGTACCCGGGGACAGGGGTACAATGAGCAGTTCTTC
TRBJ2-7,TRBV20-1,NA,NA,CSASSGFSYEQYF,TGCAGTGCTAGTTCCGGGTTCTCCTACGAGCAGTACTTC